The T cell receptor (beta chain) under discussion was sequenced for a study of blood T cell repertoires in COVID-19. Turning to the study itself: Collection of acute and convalescent COVID-19 samples took place in the United States, Italy and Spain. Sources were T cells, B-cell-depleted T cells, or PBMCs; the material itself was cDNA or gDNA.

V gave up 2 bases and J gave up 2 bases, with 7 bases separating them. The CDR3 contains 14 residues. Germline CDR1 reads KGHSH; CDR2 reads LQKENI. Original processing notes: Reference gene primer amplification gave estimated nucleated cell counts. Some clones are missing from TCRdb's copy, which holds only in-frame ones; the method was immunoSEQ multiplex PCR. V, J and clone size derive from that table, while D and trimming were established from the DNA sequence. Of 200,000 to 250,000 clones listed, approximately 86% are singletons. This chain uses TRBV18 with TRBJ1-3, with a possible D match to TRBD1 (6 bases). The sequencing input was peripheral blood. This clonotype originated in a woman aged 55-70 years who had recovered from COVID-19. CDR3 protein: CASSPAGAGNTIYF. CDR3 bases: TGTGCCAGCTCACCAGCAGGGGCTGGAAACACCATATATTTT.